These 6 T cell receptor beta chains came from one sample sequenced in a study of T cell responses to AZD1222 COVID-19 vaccine. Sequenced by immunoSEQ multiplex PCR; TCRdb stores in-frame clones only, minus some. The table includes 130,000 or so clones, around 94% detected once. Sequenced material: peripheral blood, taken on day 0 of AZD1222 vaccination. Every receptor here comes from an adult in good health.

The V call is TRBV6-1, the J call TRBJ2-1; the match to TRBD2 covers 12 bases. Germline assignment: CDR1 MNHNS and CDR2 SASEGT. CDR3 length: 17 amino acids. V was pared by 6 bases and J by 4 bases, with 10 bases of the junction left unmatched. As DNA, the CDR3 is TGTGCCAGCAGCGAACTAGCGGGAGGCTTACCGTACAATGAGCAGTTCTTC. This sequence encodes CASSELAGGLPYNEQFF.

This clone occurred once. The gene calls are TRBV7-2 and TRBJ2-2; D possibly corresponds to TRBD1 (6 bases). Trimming cost V 5 bases and J 6 bases, with 16 bases left between them. Germline CDR1 SGHTA, CDR2 FQGNSA. The CDR3 spans 15 residues. Here the CDR3 reads CASSQTSYRAGELFF. CDR3 DNA sequence: TGTGCCAGCAGCCAGACAAGCTACAGGGCCGGGGAGCTGTTTTTT.

The J gene is TRBJ2-1, the V gene TRBV12-3 or TRBV12-4; D may be TRBD1 or TRBD2 (5 bases each). Trimming left V 7 bases short and J 0 bases short, with 7 bases between. The CDR3 consists of 13 residues. For the CDR3, the DNA is TGTGCCAGCACGGGGACCTCCTACAATGAGCAGTTCTTC. Amino acids: CASTGTSYNEQFF.

This chain links TRBV18 with TRBJ2-3, with 7 nucleotides matching TRBD2. The CDR3 is made up of 16 amino acids. V dropped 5 bases and J dropped 2; count of bases not matched to a gene: 10. The V gene's germline CDR1 is KGHSH and CDR2 LQKENI. In DNA, the CDR3 is TGTGCCAGCTCAAGGATGAGGGAGGGCCTCACAGATACGCAGTATTTT. The encoded protein is CASSRMREGLTDTQYF.

Here the CDR3 reads CASSAGLGNQPQHF. The CDR3 DNA reads as TGTGCCAGCAGCGCCGGGCTGGGCAATCAGCCCCAGCATTTT. V usage is TRBV5-6 and J usage is TRBJ1-5; D uncertain. Trimming shortened V by 4 bases and J by 2 bases, and 10 bases separated the two germline ends. The germline V gene encodes CDR1 SGHDT and CDR2 YYEEEE. CDR3 length: 14 amino acids.

The CDR3 bases are TGTGCCAGCAGTTCCTCGGGTGGCAATCAGCCCCAGCATTTT. The encoded protein is CASSSSGGNQPQHF. The J gene is TRBJ1-5, the V gene TRBV27; D is ambiguous. Germline lookup yields CDR1 MNHEY and CDR2 SMNVEV (reference sequence). The CDR3 is 14 amino acids. V was shortened by 4 bases and J by 2 bases, with 9 bases between the two germline ends.